This T cell receptor beta chain was obtained from a study of T cell responses to AZD1222 COVID-19 vaccine. Overall study results and limits: The donor cohort was predominantly white British with a female majority, and clonal diversity may have been underestimated.

Turning to this clone: Its antigen is as yet unknown.

Germline-derived CDR1 and CDR2 are SNHLY and FYNNEI. Trimming stripped 3 bases from V and 1 base from J, with 15 bases between. This CDR3 is built from 16 residues. Using immunoSEQ multiplex PCR, the repertoire was profiled, and TCRdb retains in-frame clones only, with some absent. The sample holds about 150,000 clones, approximately 90% seen once. The chain employs TRBV2 and TRBJ1-1, with a possible D match to TRBD1 (5 bases). Specimen: peripheral blood, collected on day 0 of AZD1222 vaccination. This clonotype was obtained from an adult in good health. The chain's CDR3 is CASSEYFGTENTEAFF. The CDR3, as DNA: TGTGCCAGCAGTGAGTACTTCGGGACGGAGAACACTGAAGCTTTCTTT.